The following is a T cell receptor beta chain sequence with its context. This clone was recorded only once. Its antigen has not been determined. No base-level quality is on record; no much larger clone is a single base apart. As encoded in the germline V gene (reference sequence), CDR1 is GTSNPN while CDR2 is SVGIG. The CDR3 sequence holds 15 residues, the cysteine and phenylalanine included. Just the 45-base CDR3 DNA is kept, in frame starting at base 1. A distance of 12 bases separates the germline ends of V and J, which lose 0 bases and 4 bases respectively. Participants in the prospective study were aged roughly 18 to 89 years, lived in under 30 United States geographic areas, and enrolled through a virtual design. In the prospective study, cohorts were assigned on the basis of participant-reported clinical history obtained from a screening survey and a study questionnaire. ImmuneRACE Cohort 3 recovered participants were defined by two consecutive negative NP/OP PCR tests, healthcare professional clearance, or symptom resolution. Mobile phlebotomists in the prospective study collected whole blood, serum and a nasopharyngeal or oropharyngeal swab from every participant. Additional blood draws and questionnaires over an approximately 2-month period could optionally be provided by prospective study participants. Prospective study blood samples were shipped either frozen or at room temperature before DNA extraction.

The data derive from a study of blood T cell repertoires in COVID-19 (dated by TCRdb to about 2020). Study-level background: Samples covering the acute and convalescent phases of COVID-19 were provided by collaborators in the United States, Italy and Spain. The prospective study material was composed of cDNA or gDNA derived from T cells, B-cell-depleted T cells, or PBMCs. The dataset comprised deeply sampled blood TCRbeta repertoires from subjects exposed to, actively infected with, or recovered from COVID-19. The repertoires were made available in a free public database intended to serve as a resource for research on the immune response to SARS-CoV-2. The samples were drawn from the first 160 participants of the ongoing ImmuneRACE study and from some 1,300 subjects provided by 6 global collaborators. The sample metadata nearly always contained a de-identified subject ID, COVID-19 status, age in years and sex. HLA class I and class II types, where available, came from metadata supplied by the sample provider rather than from assay-based typing. Study-wide findings and limitations: The quantity of clinical and demographic metadata differed by source and by participant and was supplied without curation.

TCRbeta CDR3 regions were amplified from genomic DNA using the immunoSEQ Assay, a bias-controlled multiplex PCR. As for the authors' bioinformatics: The number of nucleated cells in each sample was estimated by amplification of reference gene primers within the assay. To quantify the absolute abundance of each unique TCRbeta CDR3 rearrangement, sequence reads were collapsed and filtered. Productive Simpson clonality was computed per sample as the square root of Simpson's diversity index over productive rearrangements. TCRdb provides this immuneACCESS table in a form limited to in-frame rearrangements. Some clones are lacking; in checked studies, under half of them reflect an unresolved V gene, and why the rest are absent is not known. Clone size and the V and J calls come from that table; the DNA yielded D and trimming. Counted in this sample were 200,000 to 300,000 clones; about 83% of them appeared once. Around 1.9% of the sample rests with the top ten.

The sample taken for sequencing was PBMCs or T cells enriched from blood (not recorded which). This sequence uses TRBV30 and TRBJ2-2, with a weak D call of TRBD2 (6 bases match). The sequence derives from a woman aged 50 to 60 who had recovered from COVID-19. The CDR3 corresponds to CAWSVHGSGTGELFF. The bases read TGTGCCTGGAGTGTACACGGGAGCGGCACCGGGGAGCTGTTTTTT.